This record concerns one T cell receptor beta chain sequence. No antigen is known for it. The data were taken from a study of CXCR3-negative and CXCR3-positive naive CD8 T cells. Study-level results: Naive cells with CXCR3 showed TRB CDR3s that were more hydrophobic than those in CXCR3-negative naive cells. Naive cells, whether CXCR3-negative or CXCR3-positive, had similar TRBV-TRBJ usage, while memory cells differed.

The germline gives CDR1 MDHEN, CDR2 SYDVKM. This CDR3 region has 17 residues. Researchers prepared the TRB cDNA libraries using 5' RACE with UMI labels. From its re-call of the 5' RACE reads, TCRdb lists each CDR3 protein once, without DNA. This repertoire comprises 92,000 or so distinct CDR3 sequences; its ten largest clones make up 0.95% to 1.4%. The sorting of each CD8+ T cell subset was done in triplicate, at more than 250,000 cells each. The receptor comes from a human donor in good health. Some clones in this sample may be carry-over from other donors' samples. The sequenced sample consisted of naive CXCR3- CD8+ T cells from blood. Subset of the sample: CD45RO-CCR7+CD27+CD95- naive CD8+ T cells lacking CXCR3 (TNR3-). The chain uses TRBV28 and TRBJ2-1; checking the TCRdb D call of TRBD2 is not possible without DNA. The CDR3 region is CASSLKGAGDFHNEQFF.